This is a list of T cell receptor beta chains from one sample in a study of shared clonotypes between healthy human individuals. Assay used: immunoSEQ multiplex PCR; TCRdb lists only in-frame clones, some missing. The table shows hundreds of thousands of clones, with over 65% occurring only once. The sequenced sample was memory CD4+ T cells sorted from blood. The receptor source for this set is a woman aged 25 to 39 in good health. Both conserved end residues are part of each CDR3. Fields, in order: J gene, V gene, clone size, D gene, CDR3 protein, CDR3 DNA. A D gene is named only where the DNA matches it firmly. Clone size is shown for a subset of rows, as once, few, many or a class of expanded clone.

>TRBJ1-1|TRBV30|NA|TRBD1
CAWSRTGGKTEAFF
TGTGCCTGGAGTCGGACAGGGGGCAAAACTGAAGCTTTCTTT
>TRBJ2-3|TRBV28|NA|NA
CASSPGGTDTQYF
TGTGCCAGCAGCCCCGGAGGGACGGATACGCAGTATTTT
>TRBJ2-2|TRBV5-5|NA|NA
CASRGQSGELFF
TGTGCCAGCAGGGGGCAGTCCGGGGAGCTGTTTTTT
>TRBJ2-1|TRBV9|NA|TRBD2
CASSVLAGDYNEQFF
TGTGCCAGCAGCGTATTAGCGGGGGATTACAATGAGCAGTTCTTC
>TRBJ1-4|TRBV19|NA|NA
CASSLQPPALGEKLFF
TGTGCCAGTAGTCTCCAACCCCCGGCCCTAGGAGAAAAACTGTTTTTT
>TRBJ2-1|TRBV7-2|NA|NA
CASSFEIGLGGYNEQFF
TGTGCCAGCAGCTTTGAGATTGGGCTGGGTGGTTACAATGAGCAGTTCTTC
>TRBJ1-4|TRBV4-1|NA|TRBD1
CASSLTGTGGINEKLFF
TGCGCCAGCAGCCTCACCGGGACAGGGGGCATAAATGAAAAACTGTTTTTT
>TRBJ2-3|TRBV7-8|NA|NA
CASSFRTHSTDTQYF
TGTGCCAGCAGCTTCCGGACTCATAGCACAGATACGCAGTATTTT
>TRBJ2-5|TRBV5-4|NA|TRBD2
CASSFSSGTGETQYF
TGTGCCAGCAGCTTTAGTAGCGGGACCGGAGAGACCCAGTACTTC
>TRBJ1-1|TRBV6-6|NA|NA
CASRQLSTGNTEAFF
TGTGCCAGCAGACAACTCTCTACAGGGAACACTGAAGCTTTCTTT
>TRBJ2-7|TRBV5-1|NA|TRBD1
CASSHGQGGYEQYF
TGCGCCAGCAGCCATGGACAGGGTGGCTACGAGCAGTACTTC
>TRBJ2-3|TRBV7-2|NA|NA
CASSFRGGNTDTQYF
TGTGCCAGCAGCTTTAGAGGCGGAAACACAGATACGCAGTATTTT
>TRBJ2-7|TRBV7-2|NA|TRBD2
CASSLLAGEQYF
TGTGCCAGCAGCTTACTAGCGGGCGAGCAGTACTTC
>TRBJ2-1|TRBV30|NA|NA
CAQGQQTYNEQFF
TGTGCCCAGGGACAACAAACCTACAATGAGCAGTTCTTC
>TRBJ2-1|TRBV5-1|NA|TRBD2
CASSLSLAGDNEQFF
TGCGCCAGCAGCTTGAGCCTAGCGGGTGACAATGAGCAGTTCTTC
>TRBJ2-5|TRBV18|NA|NA
CASSLTNQETQYF
TGTGCCAGCTCCCTAACTAACCAAGAGACCCAGTACTTC
>TRBJ2-2|TRBV13|NA|TRBD2
CASRLAGVPGELFF
TGTGCCAGCAGACTAGCGGGAGTACCCGGGGAGCTGTTTTTT
>TRBJ2-1|TRBV7-2|NA|NA
CASSLAGGYNEQFF
TGTGCCAGCAGCTTAGCGGGTGGATACAATGAGCAGTTCTTC
>TRBJ1-1|TRBV7-8|NA|NA
CASSQQVMNTEAFF
TGTGCCAGCAGCCAGCAGGTTATGAACACTGAAGCTTTCTTT
>TRBJ2-3|TRBV2|NA|TRBD2
CASKPGLATDTQYF
TGTGCCAGCAAACCGGGACTAGCTACAGATACGCAGTATTTT
>TRBJ1-5|TRBV28|once|TRBD1
CASRKTGVDWPQHF
TGTGCCAGCAGGAAGACAGGGGTGGATTGGCCCCAGCATTTT
>TRBJ1-2|TRBV9|NA|NA
CASSVGGENYGYTF
TGTGCCAGCAGCGTAGGGGGGGAGAACTATGGCTACACCTTC
>TRBJ1-5|TRBV7-2|NA|NA
CASSYGDTPWTEPQHF
TGTGCCAGCAGCTACGGAGACACCCCTTGGACGGAGCCCCAGCATTTT
>TRBJ1-4|TRBV28|NA|NA
CATAPHTREKLFF
TGTGCCACTGCCCCGCATACGCGGGAAAAACTGTTTTTT
>TRBJ1-2|TRBV2|NA|TRBD1
CASSPTSRTGGFGYTF
TGTGCCAGCAGTCCCACAAGCCGGACAGGGGGTTTTGGCTACACCTTC
>TRBJ2-5|TRBV30|NA|NA
CAWNRGIQETQYF
TGTGCCTGGAATAGGGGGATACAAGAGACCCAGTACTTC
>TRBJ2-5|TRBV28|NA|TRBD1
CASRTGGHETQYF
TGTGCCAGCAGGACAGGGGGCCACGAGACCCAGTACTTC
>TRBJ2-1|TRBV29-1|NA|NA
CSASAAGGWEQFF
TGCAGCGCCTCTGCCGCCGGGGGCTGGGAGCAGTTCTTC
>TRBJ2-2|TRBV27|NA|NA
CASSTRVGELFF
TGTGCCAGCAGTACGCGGGTCGGGGAGCTGTTTTTT
>TRBJ2-1|TRBV5-1|NA|TRBD1
CASSKGQGAGNEQFF
TGCGCCAGCAGCAAGGGACAGGGGGCTGGCAATGAGCAGTTCTTC
>TRBJ2-1|TRBV5-1|NA|NA
CASSLGHWENEQFF
TGCGCCAGCAGCTTGGGGCATTGGGAGAATGAGCAGTTCTTC
>TRBJ1-1|TRBV29-1|NA|NA
CSARGPPENTEAFF
TGCAGCGCCCGGGGCCCCCCAGAGAACACTGAAGCTTTCTTT
>TRBJ1-4|TRBV28|NA|NA
CASCVGDEKLFF
TGTGCCAGCTGTGTTGGGGATGAAAAACTGTTTTTT
>TRBJ2-2|TRBV6-5|NA|TRBD2
CATIAGGLDGELFF
TGTGCCACCATAGCGGGAGGGCTGGACGGGGAGCTGTTTTTT
>TRBJ1-4|TRBV19|many|NA
CASSQFRQDPISTNEKLFF
TGTGCCAGTAGTCAATTCCGACAGGACCCTATATCAACTAATGAAAAACTGTTTTTT
>TRBJ2-1|TRBV13|NA|NA
CASSLVSEQFF
TGTGCCAGCAGCTTAGTAAGTGAGCAGTTCTTC
>TRBJ1-3|TRBV7-9|NA|NA
CASSLASSGNTIYF
TGTGCCTCCTCCCTGGCGAGCTCTGGAAACACCATATATTTT
>TRBJ2-1|TRBV5-1|NA|NA
CASSLAGRQRSYNEQFF
TGCGCCAGCAGCTTGGCCGGTCGACAGAGGTCCTACAATGAGCAGTTCTTC
>TRBJ2-5|TRBV5-1|NA|TRBD1
CASRDSQETQYF
TGCGCCAGCCGGGACAGCCAAGAGACCCAGTACTTC
>TRBJ2-5|TRBV29-1|NA|NA
CSVEGLTKTQYF
TGCAGCGTTGAAGGGCTAACGAAGACCCAGTACTTC
>TRBJ1-5|TRBV9|NA|TRBD1
CASSVGQGLYSNQPQHF
TGTGCCAGCAGCGTCGGACAGGGACTTTATAGCAATCAGCCCCAGCATTTT
>TRBJ1-1|TRBV5-1|NA|NA
CASSLGASEAFF
TGCGCCAGCAGCTTGGGTGCCAGTGAAGCTTTCTTT
>TRBJ2-7|TRBV19|once|TRBD1
CASSIPGQGNEQYF
TGTGCCAGTAGTATCCCGGGACAGGGAAACGAGCAGTACTTC
>TRBJ2-5|TRBV2|many|TRBD2
CASSGEGQGQETQYF
TGTGCCAGCAGTGGGGAGGGGCAGGGTCAAGAGACCCAGTACTTC
>TRBJ2-4|TRBV20-1|NA|NA
CSALHGGIQYF
TGCAGTGCCTTGCATGGGGGGATTCAGTACTTC
>TRBJ2-7|TRBV6-6|NA|NA
CASSYTPGGPNEQYF
TGTGCCAGCAGTTATACTCCCGGGGGTCCCAACGAGCAGTACTTC
>TRBJ2-2|TRBV5-6|NA|NA
CASSKRPLASNTGELFF
TGTGCCAGCAGCAAGCGCCCCCTAGCCTCGAACACCGGGGAGCTGTTTTTT
>TRBJ2-1|TRBV7-8|NA|NA
CASSSQASIGHEQFF
TGTGCCAGCAGCTCGCAGGCCTCCATAGGGCATGAGCAGTTCTTC
>TRBJ1-5|TRBV28|NA|NA
CATAGTTKWFRPQHF
TGTGCCACCGCAGGGACTACAAAATGGTTTCGGCCCCAGCATTTT
>TRBJ2-2|TRBV9|NA|TRBD2
CASSVGLAGEAGELFF
TGTGCCAGCAGCGTAGGACTAGCGGGAGAAGCCGGGGAGCTGTTTTTT
>TRBJ2-7|TRBV6-4|few|NA
CASSSDGGLQYF
TGTGCCAGCAGTAGCGACGGGGGACTGCAGTACTTC
>TRBJ1-1|TRBV5-1|NA|TRBD1
CASSLAPDRGAEAFF
TGCGCCAGCAGCTTGGCTCCCGACAGGGGCGCTGAAGCTTTCTTT
>TRBJ2-1|TRBV6-1|once|TRBD1
CASQRTGSNEQFF
TGTGCCAGCCAAAGGACAGGGAGTAATGAGCAGTTCTTC
>TRBJ1-1|TRBV4-1|NA|NA
CASSQVVTQGTEAFF
TGCGCCAGCAGCCAAGTGGTAACACAAGGGACTGAAGCTTTCTTT